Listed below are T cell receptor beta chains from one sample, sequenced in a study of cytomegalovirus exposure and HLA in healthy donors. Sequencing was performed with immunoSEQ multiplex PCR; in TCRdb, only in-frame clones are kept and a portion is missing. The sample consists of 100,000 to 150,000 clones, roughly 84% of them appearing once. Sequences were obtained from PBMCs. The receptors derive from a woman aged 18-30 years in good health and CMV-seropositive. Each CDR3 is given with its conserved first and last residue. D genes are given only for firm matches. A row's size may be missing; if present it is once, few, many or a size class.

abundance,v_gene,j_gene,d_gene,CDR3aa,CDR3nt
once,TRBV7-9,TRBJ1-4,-,CSSTPALGEKLFF,TGTTCCAGCACCCCAGCGTTGGGTGAAAAACTGTTTTTT
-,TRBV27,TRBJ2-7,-,CASSSIGGGASSYEQYF,TGTGCCAGCAGCTCTATAGGAGGCGGGGCGAGCTCCTACGAGCAGTACTTC
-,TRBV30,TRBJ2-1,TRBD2,CAWMRGGGGGEQFF,TGTGCCTGGATGCGGGGGGGCGGTGGGGGTGAGCAGTTCTTC
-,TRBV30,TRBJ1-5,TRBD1,CAWDKQGGQPQHF,TGTGCCTGGGATAAGCAGGGGGGCCAGCCCCAGCATTTT
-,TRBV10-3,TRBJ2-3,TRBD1,CAIATGEGTDTQYF,TGTGCCATCGCGACAGGGGAAGGCACAGATACGCAGTATTTT
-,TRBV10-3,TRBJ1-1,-,CAISEQGQGTEAFF,TGTGCCATCAGTGAGCAGGGGCAGGGCACTGAAGCTTTCTTT
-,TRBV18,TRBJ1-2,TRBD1,CASSPGTGSPGGYTF,TGTGCCAGCTCACCGGGGACAGGTTCGCCGGGGGGCTACACCTTC
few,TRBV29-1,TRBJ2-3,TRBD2,CSVGLAGGADTQYF,TGCAGCGTGGGACTAGCGGGGGGGGCAGATACGCAGTATTTT
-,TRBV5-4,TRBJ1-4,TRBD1,CASSWAGTGAEKLFF,TGTGCCAGCAGCTGGGCCGGGACAGGCGCCGAAAAACTGTTTTTT
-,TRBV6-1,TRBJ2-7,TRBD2,CASSFGGGSYEQYF,TGTGCCAGCAGTTTCGGGGGGGGCTCCTACGAGCAGTACTTC
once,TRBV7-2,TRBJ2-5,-,CASSWRGGEETQYF,TGTGCCAGCAGCTGGAGGGGGGGGGAAGAGACCCAGTACTTC
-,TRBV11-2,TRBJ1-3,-,CASSSGWGVNTIYF,TGTGCCAGCAGCTCTGGCTGGGGGGTGAACACCATATATTTT
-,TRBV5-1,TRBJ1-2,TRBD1,CASSIQGGEGYTF,TGCGCCAGCAGCATACAGGGGGGAGAAGGCTACACCTTC
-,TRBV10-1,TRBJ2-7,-,CASSETYRGEQYF,TGCGCCAGCAGCGAGACTTATAGGGGCGAGCAGTACTTC
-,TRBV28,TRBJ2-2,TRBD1,CASSYHWGQGGVGELFF,TGTGCCAGCAGCTATCACTGGGGACAGGGAGGGGTCGGGGAGCTGTTTTTT
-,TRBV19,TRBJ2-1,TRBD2,CASSTTSGGAGTYNEQFF,TGTGCCAGTAGTACGACTAGCGGGGGGGCCGGGACCTACAATGAGCAGTTCTTC
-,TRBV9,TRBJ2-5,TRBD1,CASSSRTGGPIGETQYF,TGTGCCAGCAGCTCGAGGACAGGGGGGCCCATAGGGGAGACCCAGTACTTC
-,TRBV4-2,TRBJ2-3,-,CASSQGQFTDTQYF,TGTGCCAGCAGCCAAGGACAGTTCACAGATACGCAGTATTTT
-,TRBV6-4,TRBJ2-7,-,CASSDSLVAAYEQYF,TGTGCCAGCAGTGACAGTCTAGTAGCCGCCTACGAGCAGTACTTC
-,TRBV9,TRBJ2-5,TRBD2,CASSVAGGPQETQYF,TGTGCCAGCAGCGTAGCGGGGGGGCCTCAAGAGACCCAGTACTTC
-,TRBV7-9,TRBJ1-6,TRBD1,CASSRQTGVYNSPLHF,TGTGCCAGCAGCCGACAGACAGGGGTCTATAATTCACCCCTCCACTTT
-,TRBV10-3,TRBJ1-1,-,CAISEYQGNFEAFF,TGTGCCATCAGTGAGTATCAGGGAAACTTTGAAGCTTTCTTT
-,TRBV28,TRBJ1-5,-,CASSSTGFQPQHF,TGTGCCAGCAGTTCGACGGGGTTTCAGCCCCAGCATTTT
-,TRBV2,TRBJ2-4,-,CASSPGPAKNIQYF,TGTGCCAGCAGTCCTGGCCCAGCCAAAAACATTCAGTACTTC
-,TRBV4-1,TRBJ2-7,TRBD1,CASSPTGTGTYEQYF,TGCGCCAGCAGCCCAACCGGGACAGGGACCTACGAGCAGTACTTC
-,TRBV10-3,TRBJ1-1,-,CAIRSRTEAFF,TGTGCCATCAGGTCACGGACTGAAGCTTTCTTT
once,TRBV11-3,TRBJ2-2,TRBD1,CASSLVTGKTTGELFF,TGTGCCAGCAGCTTAGTGACAGGGAAGACAACCGGGGAGCTGTTTTTT
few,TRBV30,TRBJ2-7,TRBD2,CAWSVPGGELNEQYF,TGTGCCTGGAGTGTACCGGGAGGGGAATTAAACGAGCAGTACTTC
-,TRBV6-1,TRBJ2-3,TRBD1,CASSDRGLGTDTQYF,TGTGCCAGCAGTGACAGGGGGCTCGGCACAGATACGCAGTATTTT
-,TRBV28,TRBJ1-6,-,CASSLSGQGGVYNSPLHF,TGTGCCAGCAGTCTCTCTGGGCAGGGTGGGGTCTATAATTCACCCCTCCACTTT
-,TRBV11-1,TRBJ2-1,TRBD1,CASSFDGTGPYNEQFF,TGTGCCAGCAGCTTCGACGGGACAGGGCCCTACAATGAGCAGTTCTTC
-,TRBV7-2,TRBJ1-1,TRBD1,CASSRRGPTEAFF,TGTGCCAGCAGCCGCAGGGGGCCCACTGAAGCTTTCTTT
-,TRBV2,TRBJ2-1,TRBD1,CASTAWGQGINEQFF,TGTGCCAGCACCGCCTGGGGACAGGGGATCAATGAGCAGTTCTTC
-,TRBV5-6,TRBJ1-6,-,CASSLQSGGSPLHF,TGTGCCAGCAGCCTACAATCCGGAGGTTCACCCCTCCACTTT
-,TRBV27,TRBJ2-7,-,CASMAGASYEQYF,TGTGCCAGCATGGCGGGGGCGTCCTACGAGCAGTACTTC